This record covers a single TCR beta chain. The data were taken from a study of blood T cell repertoires in COVID-19. CDR1 and CDR2 (germline): KGHSH, LQKENI. V was pared by 6 bases and J by 6 bases, with 12 bases between. CDR3 length: 13 amino acids. Here immunoSEQ multiplex PCR was the method, and the copy in TCRdb shows in-frame clones only, minus some. The sample shows around 200,000 clones, approximately 90% of them seen only once. The source is a young man with active or convalescent COVID-19. V gene TRBV18 combines with J gene TRBJ2-1, with a possible D match to TRBD2 (6 bases). Specimen: peripheral blood. The CDR3 is CASSLAWTNEQFF. The CDR3 nucleotides read TGTGCCAGCTCGCTAGCGTGGACCAATGAGCAGTTCTTC.